Below are 30 T cell receptor beta chains sequenced from a single sample in a study of T cells in Graves' hyperthyroidism and ophthalmopathy. Amplified TCR beta CDR3 regions came from RNA transcripts. TCR CDR3 underwent first-round RT-PCR with the HTBI primer set. One entry per CDR3 protein results from TCRdb running MiXCR on the multiplex PCR reads. The sample lists about 200,000 distinct CDR3 sequences, approximately 20% occurring once. Material for sequencing was blood. These receptors came from a man aged 35 to 55 with Graves' hyperthyroidism.

The V and J genes are TRBV7-9 and TRBJ2-3; perhaps TRBD2 as D (6 bases). V lost 5 bases and J 6 bases, leaving 12 bases between the germline ends. The CDR3 is 13 amino acids. Germline CDR1 and CDR2: SEHNR and FQNEAQ (reference sequence). This chain's CDR3 is CASSTGGWDTQYF. CDR3 in DNA: TGTGCCAGCAGCACCGGGGGTTGGGATACGCAGTATTTT.

Ten or more counts support this clonotype. The chain links TRBV20-1 to TRBJ2-1; 8 bases are shared with TRBD2. This CDR3 is built from 15 residues. Germline loops: CDR1 DFQATT, CDR2 SNEGSKA (reference sequence). Germline trimming cut 0 bases from V and 3 bases from J; bases unmatched to any gene: 4. CDR3 in DNA: TGCAGTGCTAGAGATACGGCGGGGGGCTACAATGAGCAGTTCTTC. It translates to CSARDTAGGYNEQFF.

The rearrangement links TRBV28 to TRBJ1-2; TRBD1 matches 8 bases. The CDR3 length is 15 residues. Germline V gives CDR1 MDHEN, CDR2 SYDVKM. V lost 3 bases and J lost 3; bases outside the gene matches: 6. The CDR3 bases are TGTGCCAGCAGTTTGAGGGCAGGGGGCTACTATGGCTACACCTTC. Translation gives CASSLRAGGYYGYTF.

This clonotype was counted many times. The V call is TRBV10-2, the J call TRBJ2-5, with D unclear. V was cut by 3 bases and J by 0 bases, with 17 bases left in between. The CDR3 is 17 amino acids. CDR1 and CDR2 (germline): WSHSY, SAAADI. The CDR3 DNA reads as TGCGCCAGCAGTGATTTCGGATACAACGGGTACCAAGAGACCCAGTACTTC. Residues: CASSDFGYNGYQETQYF.

This clonotype was counted at least ten times. A junction end diverges from the germline sequence, so it may reflect a read error. CDR3 residues: CASSLFLRLAGGIPAHEQFF. CDR3 bases: TGTGCGAGCAGCCTTTTCCTCCGACTAGCGGGGGGGATTCCGGCTCATGAGCAGTTCTTC. This chain uses TRBV11-2 with TRBJ2-1; 14 positions agree with TRBD2. CDR1 and CDR2 (germline): SGHAT, FQNNGV. CDR3 size: 20 residues.

This clonotype was observed at least ten times. J is TRBJ1-2 and V is TRBV20-1; 8 bases map to TRBD1. V was clipped by 2 bases and J by 0 bases; unmatched bases: 2. CDR1 is DFQATT, CDR2 SNEGSKA, per germline (reference sequence). The CDR3 loop spans 14 amino acids. The CDR3 region is CSARTGGTNYGYTF. The DNA for the CDR3 is TGCAGTGCTAGAACAGGGGGTACTAACTATGGCTACACCTTC.

J is TRBJ2-3 and V is TRBV2; D gene unclear. Between the trimmed V and J ends, which lost 6 bases and 4 bases, there was a span of 8 bases. The CDR3 spans 12 residues. The germline V gene encodes CDR1 SNHLY and CDR2 FYNNEI. The CDR3 loop is CASRTRSDTQYF. As DNA, the CDR3 is TGTGCCAGCAGAACACGCTCAGATACGCAGTATTTT. The entire variable domain, with the rest obtained from reference TRBV2 and TRBJ2-3, is as follows: EPEVTQTPSHQVTQMGQEVILRCVPISNHLYFYWYRQILGQKVEFLVSFYNNEISEKSEIFDDQFSVERPDGSNFTLKIRSTKLEDSAMYFCASRTRSDTQYFGPGTRLTVL.

This clonotype was recorded many times. The rearrangement uses TRBV5-1 and TRBJ2-5, with D tentatively TRBD1 or TRBD2 (5 bases each). The CDR3 covers 13 residues. Trimming took off 8 bases at V and 2 bases at J, with 13 bases between the two ends. The germline V gene encodes CDR1 SGHRS and CDR2 YFSETQ. CDR3 sequence: CASSSGPQETQYF. Here the CDR3 DNA reads TGCGCCAGTAGTTCGGGACCACAAGAGACCCAGTACTTC.

This clonotype was found a few times. The chain has TRBV24-1 and TRBJ2-3; TRBD2 matches 14 bases. CDR3 length: 18 amino acids. Germline V CDR1 and CDR2: KGHDR, SFDVKD. After removal of 3 bases from V and 1 base from J, the junction contained 5 bases not matched to a gene. This CDR3 reads CATSDPGLAGGGTDTQYF. The CDR3 nucleotides read TGTGCCACCAGTGATCCTGGACTAGCGGGGGGTGGCACAGATACGCAGTATTTT.

The CDR3 nucleotides read TGTGCCAGCAGCTTGACGGGAGGGCCTCGGCAGTACTTC. Translated, it gives CASSLTGGPRQYF. J is TRBJ2-7 and V is TRBV7-2; 8 positions match TRBD2. V trimming: 3 bases; J trimming: 9 bases; junction bases outside the gene matches: 7. This CDR3 contains 13 residues. Germline CDR1 reads SGHTA; CDR2 reads FQGNSA. The full variable domain, rest sourced from reference TRBV7-2 and TRBJ2-7, is GAGVSQSPSNKVTEKGKDVELRCDPISGHTALYWYRQSLGQGLEFLIYFQGNSAPDKSGLPSDRFSAERTGGSVSTLTIQRTQQEDSAVYLCASSLTGGPRQYFGPGTRLTVT.

This chain connects TRBV12-3 or TRBV12-4 to TRBJ2-1, with 7 nucleotides matching TRBD2. V was clipped by 5 bases and J by 4 bases; unmatched bases: 2. The CDR3 has 13 amino acids. The CDR3 loop is CASSGLVYNEQFF. CDR3 nucleotides: TGTGCCAGCAGTGGACTAGTTTACAATGAGCAGTTCTTC.

Many counts were recorded for this clonotype. The chain's CDR3 is CSARDPGIDQPQHF. The DNA for the CDR3 is TGCAGTGCTAGAGATCCTGGAATAGATCAGCCCCAGCATTTT. The chain carries TRBV20-1 and TRBJ1-5; D unclear. The CDR3 consists of 14 residues. V lost 0 bases and J lost 5, with 11 bases in between. Germline V gives CDR1 DFQATT, CDR2 SNEGSKA (reference sequence).

The chain links TRBV3-1 to TRBJ2-2; no firm D call. V lost 6 bases to trimming and J lost 4 bases, with 3 bases between them. The germline V gene encodes CDR1 LGHDT and CDR2 YNNKEL (reference sequence). This CDR3 region has 11 residues. DNA for the CDR3: TGTGCCAGCAGGAGCACCGGGGAGCTGTTTTTT. Encoded protein: CASRSTGELFF.

In this sample, this clonotype turned up many times. This sequence joins TRBV7-2 and TRBJ2-7; D is undetermined. The V and J ends lost 1 base and 4 bases respectively, with 11 bases between them. The CDR3 is 14 residues long. Germline assignment: CDR1 SGHTA and CDR2 FQGNSA. The CDR3 loop is CASSLGKGFYEQYF. The CDR3 DNA sequence: TGTGCCAGCAGCTTAGGGAAGGGCTTTTACGAGCAGTACTTC.

At least ten counts were recorded for this clonotype. The CDR3 sequence: CSAGGGGDIQYF. In DNA, the CDR3 is TGCAGTGCTGGGGGCGGGGGTGACATTCAGTACTTC. The J gene is TRBJ2-4, the V gene TRBV20-1; D might be TRBD2 (7 bases). The CDR3 is made up of 12 amino acids. V gave up 5 bases and J gave up 8 bases, with 13 bases separating them. Germline CDR1 and CDR2: DFQATT and SNEGSKA (reference sequence).

This clonotype was counted a few times. V usage is TRBV14 and J usage is TRBJ2-3; 11 bases agree with TRBD1. This CDR3 is 13 amino acids long. The V and J ends lost 10 bases and 5 bases, in that order; junction bases with no gene match: 5. Germline-derived CDR1 and CDR2 are SGHDN and FVKESK. CDR3 nucleotide sequence: TGTGCCACCACGGACAGGGGGCAAGATACGCAGTATTTT. Its translation is CATTDRGQDTQYF.

The J gene is TRBJ2-5, the V gene TRBV6-1; 8 bases align to TRBD1. The trim removed 4 bases at V and 1 base at J, leaving 5 bases unmatched. This CDR3 spans 15 amino acids. CDR1 MNHNS and CDR2 SASEGT come from the germline V gene. The CDR3 coding sequence is TGTGCCAGCAGTGTGGACAGGGTCCCCCAAGAGACCCAGTACTTC. It codes for CASSVDRVPQETQYF.

This clonotype turned up a few times. This sequence joins TRBV6-4 and TRBJ2-3, with 12 bases that match TRBD2. This CDR3 is 16 amino acids long. Trimming at V came to 6 bases and at J to 1 base, leaving 5 bases not matched to a gene. Germline CDR1 is MRHNA and CDR2 is SNTAGT. The CDR3 here is CASSQLAGGRTDTQYF. The CDR3 nucleotides are TGTGCCAGCAGCCAGCTAGCGGGGGGGCGCACAGATACGCAGTATTTT.

This clonotype was counted many times. The genes are TRBV5-8 and TRBJ2-7, with D hard to call. With 1 base removed from V and 5 bases from J, the gap between germline ends came to 13 bases. In germline, CDR1 is SGHTS, CDR2 YDEGEE. The CDR3 is 14 amino acids. The CDR3 DNA follows: TGTGCCAGCAGCTTGTTTACAGAGGAGAACGAGCAGTACTTC. Translation: CASSLFTEENEQYF.

This chain uses TRBV10-3 with TRBJ1-2; D is undetermined. This CDR3 is built from 11 residues. Deletions cut 4 bases from V and 5 bases from J, with 5 bases between. Germline loops: CDR1 ENHRY, CDR2 SYGVKD. The CDR3 coding sequence is TGTGCCATCAGTGCTTTATATGGCTACACCTTC. It encodes CAISALYGYTF.

There are a few counts of this clonotype. This chain's CDR3 is CASRVGQSGSYTF. The CDR3 DNA reads as TGTGCCAGCAGAGTCGGACAGTCTGGGAGCTACACCTTC. V gene TRBV2 combines with J gene TRBJ1-2, with D tentatively TRBD1 (6 bases). The CDR3 extends over 13 amino acids. Germline assignment: CDR1 SNHLY and CDR2 FYNNEI. Deletions cut 6 bases from V and 9 bases from J, with 17 bases between.

This clonotype has only a few counts. At one end, the junction sequence differs from germline, possibly due to a read error. V and J are TRBV29-1 and TRBJ2-7; D might be TRBD1 or TRBD2, each matching 5 bases. CDR1 SQVTM and CDR2 ANQGSEA come from the germline V gene. This CDR3 has 14 amino acids. CDR3 coding DNA: TGCAGCGTATTGACCGGGACGGCCTCCCACGAGCAGTACTTC. Protein product: CSVLTGTASHEQYF.

DNA for the CDR3: TGTGCCTGGAGTACGGGACAGGGGGCGCCTGAAGCTTTCTTT. Its protein is CAWSTGQGAPEAFF. V and J are TRBV30 and TRBJ1-1, with 12 bases that match TRBD1. V was pared by 2 bases and J by 6 bases, with 4 bases of the junction left unmatched. The CDR3 is made up of 14 amino acids. Per germline, CDR1 GTSNPN and CDR2 SVGIG (reference sequence).

The chain joins TRBV12-3 or TRBV12-4 to TRBJ2-7; possibly TRBD2 for D (6 bases). V lost 6 bases and J 6 bases, leaving 18 bases between the germline ends. This CDR3 spans 14 amino acids. The DNA for the CDR3 is TGTGCCAGCAGGGGCCCACGGGGAGCGGGCGAGCAGTACTTC. It codes for CASRGPRGAGEQYF.

The chain combines TRBV7-7 with TRBJ2-3; TRBD2 aligns across 11 bases. The CDR3 consists of 15 residues. Trimming at V came to 5 bases and at J to 6 bases, leaving 7 bases not matched to a gene. CDR1 SSHAT and CDR2 FNYEAQ come from the germline V gene (reference sequence). The CDR3 DNA is TGTGCCAGCAGCGCACAACTAGCGGGGGAGGATACGCAGTATTTT. Translating gives CASSAQLAGEDTQYF.

About this clonotype itself: A much larger clone is a single base away; this may be a read error. The V gene is TRBV7-9, the J gene TRBJ2-1, with D hard to call. The CDR3 runs to 14 residues. Deletions cut 4 bases from V and 0 bases from J, with 7 bases between. CDR1 is SEHNR and CDR2 is FQNEAQ in the germline V gene (reference sequence). As DNA, the CDR3 is TGTGCCAGCAGCTCAGATGACTCCTACAATGAGCAGTTCTTC. Its translation: CASSSDDSYNEQFF.

There are a few counts of this clonotype. The gene calls are TRBV5-4 and TRBJ1-5, with TRBD1 identical over 9 bases. This CDR3 has 15 amino acids. The germline V gene encodes CDR1 SGHNT and CDR2 YYREEE (reference sequence). Trimming removed 0 bases from V and 7 bases from J; junction bases left unmatched: 5. CDR3 residues: CASSLGGTGKQPQHF. Here the CDR3 DNA reads TGTGCCAGCAGCTTGGGAGGGACAGGGAAACAGCCCCAGCATTTT.

This clonotype has ten or more counts. This sequence joins TRBV10-3 and TRBJ2-2; TRBD2 matches at 8 bases. There are 14 residues in the CDR3. Germline lookup yields CDR1 ENHRY and CDR2 SYGVKD. The V segment lost 7 bases and the J segment 3 bases; nucleotides outside the gene matches: 4. CDR3 in DNA: TGTGCCATCACCCCGGGGGGGCACACCGGGGAGCTGTTTTTT. Amino acid sequence: CAITPGGHTGELFF.

This clonotype was detected many times. The J gene is TRBJ2-1, the V gene TRBV5-1; no definite D call. Looked up from germline, CDR1 is SGHRS and CDR2 is YFSETQ. The CDR3 contains 13 residues. Trimming stripped 1 base from V and 4 bases from J, with 6 bases between. The CDR3 sequence is CASSLSVYNEQFF. The CDR3 nucleotides read TGCGCCAGCAGCTTGAGCGTATACAATGAGCAGTTCTTC.

This clonotype has a count of ten or more. The genes are TRBV20-1 and TRBJ2-7; D may be TRBD1 (5 bases). From germline, CDR1 is DFQATT and CDR2 SNEGSKA (reference sequence). Deletions cut 2 bases from V and 1 base from J, with 12 bases between. The CDR3 has 14 residues. The CDR3 here is CSARSAGMSYEQYF. In DNA form, the CDR3 reads TGCAGTGCTAGATCGGCAGGGATGTCCTACGAGCAGTACTTC.